One sample yielded the 27 T cell receptor beta chains listed below, sequenced in a study of CD8+CD57+ T cells in acquired aplastic anemia. Researchers used genomic DNA as the template to profile TCR beta VDJ and CDR3. TCRdb used MiXCR to reprocess the reads, holding one entry per CDR3 protein. The sample records 400,000 to 600,000 distinct CDR3 sequences, roughly 34% being singletons. The sequenced patients had an expansion of CD8+CD57+ cells seen by flow cytometry. What was sequenced was sorted CD4+, CD8+, or CD8+CD57+ T cells (not recorded which) from PBMCs. These receptors were collected from a human donor with aplastic anemia.

For this clonotype: A junction end diverges from the germline sequence, so it may reflect a read error. The V and J genes are TRBV20-1 and TRBJ2-1; 10 positions match TRBD2. Per the germline V gene, CDR1 is DFQATT and CDR2 is SNEGSKA (reference sequence). This CDR3 has 14 residues. In DNA form, the CDR3 reads TGCAGTGCGGTACTAGCGGGGATCTACAATGAGCGGTTCTTC. It encodes CSAVLAGIYNERFF.

The table lists this clonotype with a few counts. The chain couples TRBV7-2 to TRBJ2-5; TRBD2 agrees at 7 bases. Germline CDR1 reads SGHTA; CDR2 reads FQGNSA. V lost 4 bases, J lost 4 bases, and 15 bases stayed unmatched. The CDR3 is 17 residues long. The CDR3 DNA sequence: TGTGCCAGCAGCTCCCTGGGGCCGGGAGGCGCGGCAGAGACCCAGTACTTC. Amino acids: CASSSLGPGGAAETQYF.

This clonotype was observed at least ten times. V usage is TRBV19 and J usage is TRBJ2-2; D possibly corresponds to TRBD1 (6 bases). Germline CDR1 is LNHDA and CDR2 is SQIVND (reference sequence). Trimming left V 7 bases short and J 4 bases short, with 10 bases between. This CDR3 spans 13 amino acids. CDR3 residues: CASTNRATGELFF. The CDR3 DNA reads TGTGCCAGTACTAACAGGGCCACCGGGGAGCTGTTTTTT.

This chain joins TRBV18 and TRBJ2-1, with no clear D. The CDR3 consists of 16 residues. Germline assignment: CDR1 KGHSH and CDR2 LQKENI. With 4 bases removed from V and 6 bases from J, the gap between germline ends came to 19 bases. CDR3 nucleotide sequence: TGTGCCAGCTCACTTACACAGTACCTACCATTCAATGAGCAGTTCTTC. Residues: CASSLTQYLPFNEQFF.

This clonotype was counted many times. The chain employs TRBV6-4 and TRBJ1-2, with TRBD1 as a possible D gene (6 bases). The germline V gene encodes CDR1 MRHNA and CDR2 SNTAGT. V was cut by 2 bases and J by 9 bases, with 16 bases left in between. The CDR3 sequence is 14 residues long. The CDR3: CASSDPKTGWSYTF. For the CDR3, the DNA is TGTGCCAGCAGTGACCCGAAGACAGGCTGGAGCTACACCTTC.

Only a few counts were recorded for this clonotype. The chain couples TRBV20-1 to TRBJ2-7; TRBD1 matches at 10 bases. CDR3 size: 12 residues. Unmatched junction bases numbered 2, after V lost 5 bases and J lost 4 bases. Germline V CDR1 and CDR2: DFQATT, SNEGSKA (reference sequence). In DNA form, the CDR3 reads TGCAGTGCTGGGACAGGGGTGTACGAGCAGTACTTC. Amino acid sequence: CSAGTGVYEQYF.

The chain employs TRBV29-1 and TRBJ2-3; 15 positions match TRBD2. CDR3 length: 16 amino acids. With V trimmed by 5 bases and J by 3 bases, 6 bases remained unmatched. CDR1 and CDR2 from the germline V gene are SQVTM and ANQGSEA. The CDR3 nucleotides are TGCAGCGTTAACGGACTAGCGGGGGGGCAGACAGATACGCAGTATTTT. Translating it yields CSVNGLAGGQTDTQYF.

Many counts were recorded for this clonotype. The chain employs TRBV10-3 and TRBJ1-2, with D possibly being TRBD1 (5 bases). V gave up 2 bases and J gave up 4 bases, with 14 bases separating them. The germline V gene encodes CDR1 ENHRY and CDR2 SYGVKD. This CDR3 is built from 15 residues. CDR3 sequence: CAISEGGTAGYGYTF. The CDR3 nucleotides are TGTGCCATCAGTGAGGGGGGGACGGCGGGCTATGGCTACACCTTC.

The chain employs TRBV27 and TRBJ2-7; TRBD2 agrees at 7 bases. Trimming removed 0 bases from V and 5 bases from J; junction bases left unmatched: 7. The CDR3 contains 15 residues. The germline V gene has CDR1 MNHEY and CDR2 SMNVEV (reference sequence). CDR3 protein: CASSLSPSGVDEQYF. The CDR3 DNA follows: TGTGCCAGCAGTTTATCGCCTAGCGGAGTCGACGAGCAGTACTTC.

Concerning this clonotype itself: This could be a read error, since a much larger clone is one nucleotide away. The V and J genes are TRBV19 and TRBJ1-5, with no clear D. The V end was cut by 4 bases, the J end by 0 bases, with 13 bases between. Looked up from germline, CDR1 is LNHDA and CDR2 is SQIVND (reference sequence). CDR3 length: 16 amino acids. CDR3 sequence reads: CASSTWWGYSNQPQHF. CDR3 nucleotide sequence: TGTGCCAGTAGTACTTGGTGGGGTTATAGCAATCAGCCCCAGCATTTT.

The chain combines TRBV25-1 with TRBJ2-1; D is perhaps TRBD2 (5 bases). The V gene's germline CDR1 is MGHDK and CDR2 SYGVNS. V was pared by 5 bases and J by 6 bases, with 5 bases between. The CDR3 runs 11 residues. Written as DNA, the CDR3 is TGTGCCAGCAGTAGCGGCAATGAGCAGTTCTTC. It translates to CASSSGNEQFF.

This clonotype appeared many times. The chain joins TRBV7-2 to TRBJ1-2; weak D call: TRBD1 (6 bases). Germline values: CDR1 SGHTA, CDR2 FQGNSA. The CDR3 is made up of 14 amino acids. Trimming cost V 7 bases and J 8 bases, with 20 bases left between them. The CDR3 loop reads CASKLGGGREGYTF. The CDR3 DNA is TGTGCCAGCAAACTTGGAGGGGGACGGGAGGGCTACACCTTC.

The J gene is TRBJ2-3, the V gene TRBV12-3 or TRBV12-4, with D perhaps matching TRBD2 (5 bases). V was trimmed by 8 bases and J by 8 bases, leaving 23 bases between them. This CDR3 contains 15 residues. The CDR3 sequence: CASQARGRLERTQYF. The CDR3 DNA reads TGTGCCAGCCAAGCTCGGGGTCGGCTTGAACGTACGCAGTATTTT.

This clonotype was detected only a few times. The CDR3 DNA reads as TGTGCCAGCAGTGAGGGGAGGGCAGCGGAGACCCAGTACTTC. This encodes CASSEGRAAETQYF. The rearrangement links TRBV12-3 or TRBV12-4 to TRBJ2-7, with TRBD2 matching 7 bases. TRBJ2-5 matches the DNA end more closely, so the J call is doubtful. The CDR3 length is 14 residues.

Only a few counts were recorded for this clonotype. This chain joins TRBV7-2 and TRBJ2-5, with TRBD1 matching 8 bases. CDR1 SGHTA and CDR2 FQGNSA come from the germline V gene. V lost 5 bases and J lost 6; bases outside the gene matches: 8. This CDR3 comprises 14 residues. CDR3 sequence: CASSRTGSIKTQYF. CDR3 nucleotide sequence: TGTGCCAGCAGCCGGACAGGGTCGATAAAGACCCAGTACTTC.

The V and J genes are TRBV25-1 and TRBJ1-1; possibly TRBD1 for D (5 bases). The germline V gene encodes CDR1 MGHDK and CDR2 SYGVNS. CDR3 size: 15 residues. V lost 6 bases and J 1 base, leaving 15 bases between the germline ends. CDR3 protein: CASSVVGGSNTEAFF. CDR3 nucleotides: TGTGCCAGCAGCGTAGTCGGGGGGTCGAACACTGAAGCTTTCTTT.

This chain joins TRBV6-6 and TRBJ2-4; 8 positions match TRBD2. The CDR3 is made up of 15 amino acids. Trimming removed 6 bases from V and 0 bases from J; junction bases left unmatched: 4. The germline CDR1 and CDR2 sequences are MNHNY and SVGAGI (reference sequence). CDR3 in DNA: TGTGCCAGCAGGAATAGCGGGAAAGCCAAAAACATTCAGTACTTC. This codes for CASRNSGKAKNIQYF.

In the case of this clonotype: With a much larger clone just one base away, this may be a read error. CDR3 protein: CASSESWNTEAFF. The CDR3 bases are TGTGCCAGCAGTGAAAGCTGGAACACTGAAGCTTTCTTT. The chain carries TRBV2 and TRBJ1-1; D is unresolved. CDR3 size: 13 residues. The V end lost 2 bases, the J end lost 1 base, and 5 bases lay between the germline ends. Germline CDR1 SNHLY, CDR2 FYNNEI.

The chain employs TRBV19 and TRBJ1-4, with a weak D call TRBD1 (5 bases). The germline V and J ends were trimmed by 6 bases and 5 bases, with 13 bases remaining between them. Germline lookup yields CDR1 LNHDA and CDR2 SQIVND (reference sequence). CDR3 length: 14 amino acids. The CDR3 is CASSPGRGNEKLFF. In DNA, the CDR3 is TGTGCCAGTAGCCCGGGACGAGGAAATGAAAAACTGTTTTTT.

J is TRBJ2-1 and V is TRBV29-1; 7 positions match TRBD1. J was trimmed by 8 bases and V by 4 bases; bases with no gene match: 8. The CDR3 sequence is 13 residues long. Germline assignment: CDR1 SQVTM and CDR2 ANQGSEA. The CDR3 region is CSVGDRHSHEQFF. The CDR3 nucleotides are TGCAGCGTTGGGGACAGACACTCCCATGAGCAGTTCTTC.

About this clonotype: A much larger clone differs by one base, so this may be a read error. This sequence joins TRBV19 and TRBJ2-7; 8 nucleotides align to TRBD1. The CDR3 runs 13 residues. Germline assignment: CDR1 LNHDA and CDR2 SQIVND (reference sequence). CDR3 in amino acids: CASIGQGYSEQHF. The CDR3 DNA reads TGTGCCAGTATTGGACAGGGTTATAGCGAGCAGCACTTC.

The chain recombines TRBV11-2 with TRBJ2-2, with 11 nucleotides matching TRBD2. Germline V lookup: CDR1 SGHAT, CDR2 FQNNGV. J gave up 5 bases and V 5 bases, and 10 bases lay outside the gene matches. This CDR3 spans 17 amino acids. This CDR3 is CASSPPPLAGETGELFF. CDR3 DNA sequence: TGTGCCAGCAGCCCCCCCCCACTAGCGGGGGAAACCGGGGAGCTGTTTTTT. Using reference TRBV11-2 and TRBJ2-2 for the parts outside the CDR3, the full variable domain is EAGVAQSPRYKIIEKRQSVAFWCNPISGHATLYWYQQILGQGPKLLIQFQNNGVVDDSQLPKDRFSAERLKGVDSTLKIQPAKLEDSAVYLCASSPPPLAGETGELFFGEGSRLTVL.

Concerning this clonotype itself: Without the conserved terminal phenylalanine or tryptophan, this CDR3 likely stems from a read error. The chain recombines TRBV5-6 with TRBJ2-2; 12 nucleotides agree with TRBD1. CDR3 size: 19 residues. The V segment lost 0 bases and the J segment 0 bases; nucleotides outside the gene matches: 6. In germline, CDR1 is SGHDT, CDR2 YYEEEE. The CDR3 nucleotides are TGTGCCAGCAGCTTGGCTTCGGGACAGGGGGCAGCGAACACCGGGGAGCTGTTTTCT. Translation gives CASSLASGQGAANTGELFS.

This clonotype occurred once. The gene calls are TRBV3-1 and TRBJ2-4; unclear D gene. V lost 2 bases, J lost 7 bases, and 21 bases lay in between. CDR1 is LGHDT, CDR2 YNNKEL, per germline (reference sequence). This CDR3 is 17 amino acids long. The chain's CDR3 is CASSQNRVLATGNIQYF. CDR3 coding DNA: TGTGCCAGCAGCCAAAACCGGGTTTTGGCGACCGGGAACATTCAGTACTTC.

This clonotype has at least ten counts. The chain recombines TRBV12-3 or TRBV12-4 with TRBJ2-7; D uncertain. Trimming took 7 bases from V and 5 from J, leaving 9 bases between them. The length of the CDR3 is 11 residues. The DNA of the CDR3 is TGTGCCAGCAAAAACAAGGACGAGCAGTACTTC. Protein sequence: CASKNKDEQYF.

This clonotype was found many times. The chain joins TRBV10-3 to TRBJ1-3, with TRBD1 identical over 7 bases. Germline CDR1 ENHRY, CDR2 SYGVKD. Trimming cost V 3 bases and J 0 bases; bases outside gene matches: 8. The CDR3 covers 17 residues. The CDR3 coding sequence is TGTGCCATCAGTGAAACTGACAGGGCAGTCTCTGGAAACACCATATATTTT. Amino acid sequence: CAISETDRAVSGNTIYF.

A remark on this clonotype: A read error is possible here, since a much larger clone lies one base away. The gene calls are TRBV25-1 and TRBJ1-2, with D unclear. Germline V gene sequence: CDR1 MGHDK, CDR2 SYGVNS. This CDR3 contains 13 residues. Here the CDR3 reads CVSSLVQLLGYTF. CDR3 coding DNA: TGTGTCAGCAGCTTAGTCCAACTTTTGGGCTACACCTTC.